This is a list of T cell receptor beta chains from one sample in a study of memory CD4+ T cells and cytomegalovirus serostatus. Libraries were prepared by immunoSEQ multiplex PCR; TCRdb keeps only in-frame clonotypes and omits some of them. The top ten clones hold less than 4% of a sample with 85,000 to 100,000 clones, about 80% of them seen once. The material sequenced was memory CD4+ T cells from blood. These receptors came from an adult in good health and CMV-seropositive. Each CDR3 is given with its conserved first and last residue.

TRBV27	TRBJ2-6	CASGGVTGANVLTF
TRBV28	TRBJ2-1	CASSLGREQFF
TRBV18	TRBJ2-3	CASSPQPNTGFGTDTQYF
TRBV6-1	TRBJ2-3	CASSEGPGGTDTQYF
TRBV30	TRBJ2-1	CAAASGGYNNEQFF
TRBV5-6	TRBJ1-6	CASSFLSANNSPLHF
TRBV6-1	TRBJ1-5	CASSSFGAGNQPQHF
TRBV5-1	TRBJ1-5	CASSFEGGDQPQHF
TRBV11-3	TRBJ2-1	CASSAAGGAAPPYNEQFF
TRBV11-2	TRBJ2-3	CASSPSSGGGTDTQYF
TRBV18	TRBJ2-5	CASSRQAIQETQYF
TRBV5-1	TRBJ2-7	CASSVGIARGGSYEQYF
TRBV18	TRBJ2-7	CASSPGQADSYEQYF
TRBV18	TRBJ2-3	CASSTSTDTQYF
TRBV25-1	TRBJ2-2	CASSVQGGTGELFF
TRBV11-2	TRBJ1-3	CASSLGGVRGNTIYF
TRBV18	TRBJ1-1	CASSASAVELGTEAFF
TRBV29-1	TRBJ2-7	CSASRGNEQYF
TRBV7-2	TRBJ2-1	CASSLAVSQDNEQFF
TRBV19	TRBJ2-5	CASSIGSGPSGETQYF
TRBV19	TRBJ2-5	CASSIGPGGQETQYF
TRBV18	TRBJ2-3	CASSPGVVARPDTQYF
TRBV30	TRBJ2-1	CAWSVTGNPYNEQFF
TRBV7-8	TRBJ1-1	CASSLDPNLNTEAFF
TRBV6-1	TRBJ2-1	CASTPDREQFF